The 7 T cell receptor beta chains presented below share a single source sample, sequenced in a study of CD8+ T cells in alopecia areata. Extracted from the samples, RNA was reverse transcribed into cDNA to serve as the sequencing template. Measured with immunoSEQ multiplex PCR; TCRdb has only the in-frame clones, and not every one. The sample lists some 180,000 clones; 53% were seen once. Treatment defined: oral pan-JAK inhibitor, 5-10 mg twice daily. The source material was CD8+ T cells sorted from blood, sampled at week 24, from a patient treated with tofacitinib. The receptors stem from a human donor with alopecia areata.

This chain joins TRBV19 and TRBJ1-5; D remains ambiguous. V gave up 8 bases and J gave up 0 bases, with 14 bases separating them. CDR1 and CDR2 (germline): LNHDA, SQIVND (reference sequence). The CDR3 sequence is 15 residues long. CDR3 protein: CASGRADYSNQPQHF. The CDR3 region has the DNA TGTGCCAGTGGGCGGGCAGACTATAGCAATCAGCCCCAGCATTTT.

V and J are TRBV11-3 and TRBJ2-1, with 8 nucleotides matching TRBD2. Germline assignment: CDR1 SGHNT and CDR2 YENEEA. Trimming cost V 4 bases and J 9 bases; bases outside gene matches: 8. The CDR3 covers 14 residues. The CDR3 coding sequence is TGTGCCAGCAGCTATCCCGGGGGGGCCGGTGAGCAGTTCTTC. Its translation: CASSYPGGAGEQFF.

There are a few counts of this clone. The CDR3, as DNA: TGTGCCAGCTCCATCGGAAGAGTTGGCTACACCTTC. It translates to CASSIGRVGYTF. The V call is TRBV25-1, the J call TRBJ1-2, with D unresolved. Trimming shortened V by 8 bases and J by 7 bases, and 14 bases separated the two germline ends. CDR1 and CDR2 (germline): MGHDK, SYGVNS. CDR3 length equals 12 residues.

This clone was seen only a few times. This chain links TRBV30 with TRBJ1-1; D remains ambiguous. The V gene lost 0 bases and the J gene lost 1 base, with 18 bases spanning the gap. The V gene's germline CDR1 is GTSNPN and CDR2 SVGIG (reference sequence). The CDR3 has 17 residues. The CDR3: CAWSVHPLKDSNTEAFF. Written as DNA, the CDR3 is TGTGCCTGGAGTGTACACCCCCTGAAGGACTCGAACACTGAAGCTTTCTTT. The full variable domain, its missing parts supplied by reference TRBV30 and TRBJ1-1, is SQTIHQWPATLVQPVGSPLSLECTVEGTSNPNLYWYRQAAGRGLQLLFYSVGIGQISSEVPQNLSASRPQDRQFILSSKKLLLSDSGFYLCAWSVHPLKDSNTEAFFGQGTRLTVV.

The rearrangement uses TRBV28 and TRBJ1-2, with 7 bases that match TRBD1. CDR1 and CDR2 (germline): MDHEN, SYDVKM. This CDR3 comprises 13 residues. The V segment lost 3 bases and the J segment 6 bases; nucleotides outside the gene matches: 4. The CDR3 sequence is CASSFEGAHGYTF. CDR3 DNA sequence: TGTGCCAGCAGTTTCGAGGGGGCACATGGCTACACCTTC.

This clone was counted a single time. The rearrangement uses TRBV30 and TRBJ2-1, with TRBD2 matching over 10 bases. CDR1 and CDR2 (germline): GTSNPN, SVGIG (reference sequence). The V and J ends lost 4 bases and 3 bases, in that order; junction bases with no gene match: 3. The CDR3 is 14 residues long. The DNA for the CDR3 is TGTGCCTGGACGTTAGCGGGGGGCTACAATGAGCAGTTCTTC. This codes for CAWTLAGGYNEQFF.

This clone was recorded a few times. This sequence joins TRBV19 and TRBJ1-1, with unresolved D. V dropped 6 bases and J dropped 2 bases, with 4 bases sitting between them. The CDR3 sequence is 11 residues long. The germline CDR1 and CDR2 sequences are LNHDA and SQIVND (reference sequence). Here the CDR3 reads CASSSNTEAFF. CDR3 sequence (DNA): TGTGCCAGTAGCAGCAACACTGAAGCTTTCTTT.